This record concerns one T cell receptor beta chain sequence. Its antigen target is currently unknown. Per-base quality was not reported, and no clone a single base away is much larger than it. The immunoSEQ Assay, a bias-controlled multiplex PCR, was used to amplify TCRbeta CDR3 regions from genomic DNA. In the paper's pipeline: Within the assay, amplification of reference gene primers was used to estimate how many nucleated cells each sample contained. Sequence reads were collapsed and filtered to measure the absolute abundance of every unique TCRbeta CDR3 rearrangement. Productive Simpson clonality was computed per sample as the square root of Simpson's diversity index over productive rearrangements. TCRdb's version of the immuneACCESS table is confined to in-frame rearrangements and falls short of the full clone set. An unresolved V gene accounts for under half of the shortfall where checked; the remainder is of unknown origin. The V and J calls and the clone size are those of that table, but D and trimming were determined from the DNA. The sample table shows 140,000 to 150,000 clones, and roughly 84% are seen once. The ten largest clones capture approximately 5.7% of the sample.

This entry comes from a study of blood T cell repertoires in COVID-19 (dated by TCRdb to the early 2020s). About the study as a whole: Collaborator samples came from the United States, Italy and Spain and covered acute and convalescent phases of COVID-19. Samples were obtained from the ongoing ImmuneRACE study (first 160 participants) and from approximately 1,200 subjects provided by 6 global collaborators. The dataset comprised deeply sampled blood TCRbeta repertoires from subjects exposed to, actively infected with, or recovered from COVID-19. A de-identified subject ID, COVID-19 status, age in years and sex were almost always included in the sample metadata. The repertoires were made available in a free public database intended to serve as a resource for research on the immune response to SARS-CoV-2. The prospective study material was composed of cDNA or gDNA derived from T cells, B-cell-depleted T cells, or PBMCs. Where available, HLA class I and class II types were obtained from metadata supplied by the sample provider rather than from assay-based typing. The research as a whole found: Clinical and demographic metadata were provided uncurated, with the amount varying by source and participant.

The germline V gene yields SQVTM for CDR1 and ANQGSEA for CDR2. The CDR3, cysteine through phenylalanine, is 11 amino acids long. The only DNA kept is the CDR3, 33 bases in frame from the first base. Trimming removed 4 bases from V and 8 bases from J, leaving 11 bases between the germline ends. In the prospective study, participants were about 18 to 100 years old, resided in approximately 22 geographic areas of the United States, and were enrolled through a virtual design. To assign participants to cohorts, the prospective study relied on clinical history that participants themselves reported in a screening survey and a study questionnaire. A participant counted as exposed if, within 2 weeks of entering the study, that participant had been in contact with someone who had a PCR-confirmed or clinician-diagnosed COVID-19 case. Mobile phlebotomists in the prospective study collected whole blood, serum and a nasopharyngeal or oropharyngeal swab from every participant. Over a roughly 2-month period, participants in the prospective study had the option of providing additional blood draws and questionnaires. Before DNA extraction, prospective study blood samples were shipped either frozen or at room temperature.

The sequence was collected from a woman in her fifties or sixties who had been exposed to COVID-19. The rearranged segments are TRBV29-1 and TRBJ1-2; TRBD1 is a possible D gene, resting on 6 matching bases. Sequenced sample: PBMCs or T cells enriched from blood (not recorded which). The sequenced DNA: TGCAGCGTTGGACAGGTAGACGGCTACACCTTC. This sequence encodes CSVGQVDGYTF.